This record looks at one T cell receptor (beta chain) sequence and its context. Its antigen remains unidentified. The sample is drawn from a study of beta chain features in type 1 diabetes. At the level of the study: Patient and healthy donor groups were alike in age, gender and cell yields. Summed over all samples, the examined sorted cells came to some 99 million.

Every donor provided one heparinised blood draw, which averaged approximately 120 mL. Via the markers CD45RO/CCR7/CD25/CD127/CD95/CD27, stem cell-like memory, regulatory, central memory and naive CD4+ cells were sorted. CDR1 SGDLS and CDR2 YYNGEE come from the germline V gene. Between the trimmed V and J ends, which lost 4 bases and 2 bases, there was a span of 12 bases. CDR3 length: 14 residues. General study points: There was a moderate but significant shortening of TCRB CDR3s in all four CD4+ subsets of Type 1 diabetes patients.

Reverse transcription of all isolated RNA meant that expressed TCRB transcripts were sequenced. Data came from immunoSEQ multiplex PCR; TCRdb stores just in-frame clones and leaves some out. The sample has around 690,000 clones; approximately 13% are singletons. The sequenced sample consisted of naive CD4+ T cells from blood. This TCR came from a man between 25 and 39 years old with type 1 diabetes. The genes are TRBV9 and TRBJ1-2; TRBD1 is a possible D gene (5 bases). CDR3 region: CASSMQTENYGYTF. CDR3 bases: TGTGCCAGCAGCATGCAGACAGAAAACTATGGCTACACCTTC. Looking up the rest from reference TRBV9 and TRBJ1-2 gives the full variable domain: DSGVTQTPKHLITATGQRVTLRCSPRSGDLSVYWYQQSLDQGLQFLIQYYNGEERAKGNILERFSAQQFPDLHSELNLSSLELGDSALYFCASSMQTENYGYTFGSGTRLTVV.